These 28 T cell receptor beta chains were sequenced from one sample in a study of Ad26.COV2.S vaccination and SARS-CoV-2 variants. The treatment is: some 20 received Ad26.COV2.S at low or high dose, single or two shots; about 5 received placebo; per-sample allocation not given. Specimen acquisition occurred on day 63 following the initial vaccine or placebo injection. The protocol was immunoSEQ multiplex PCR, while the TCRdb copy is restricted to in-frame clones and leaves out a portion. The top ten hold 12% of the sample, which has more than 350,000 clones, around 90% seen once. This sample comprised peripheral blood, obtained in a trial of Ad26.COV2.S vaccine versus placebo. The receptors derive from a person aged 18 to 65 who received the Ad26.COV2.S COVID-19 vaccine or a placebo.

This sequence joins TRBV18 and TRBJ2-1; maybe TRBD1 (6 bases). The CDR3 totals 12 residues. V lost 5 bases to trimming and J lost 15 bases, with 17 bases between them. Germline CDR1 reads KGHSH; CDR2 reads LQKENI. The CDR3 bases are TGTGCCAGCTCAACGAACAGGGACCTTTGGTTCTTC. It encodes CASSTNRDLWFF.

The chain joins TRBV30 to TRBJ1-1; D is uncertain. V lost 2 bases and J lost 1, with 8 bases in between. There are 13 residues in the CDR3. Germline V gene sequence: CDR1 GTSNPN, CDR2 SVGIG (reference sequence). This CDR3 reads CAWSRLPNTEAFF. The CDR3 DNA reads TGTGCCTGGAGTAGGCTCCCGAACACTGAAGCTTTCTTT.

The chain has TRBV6-4 and TRBJ2-1; 8 bases align to TRBD2. Per the germline V gene, CDR1 is MRHNA and CDR2 is SNTAGT. With 4 bases clipped from V and 6 bases from J, the junction kept 8 bases outside the gene matches. There are 15 residues in the CDR3. CDR3 sequence: CASSVEPSGFNEQFF. CDR3 sequence (DNA): TGTGCCAGCAGTGTTGAGCCTAGCGGGTTCAATGAGCAGTTCTTC.

The chain joins TRBV19 to TRBJ2-7; D call uncertain. V was pared by 4 bases and J by 0 bases, with 13 bases between. The CDR3 runs 15 residues. Germline CDR1 LNHDA, CDR2 SQIVND (reference sequence). DNA for the CDR3: TGTGCCAGTAGTACGGTGGAGACCAGCTCCTACGAGCAGTACTTC. Protein product: CASSTVETSSYEQYF.

The CDR3 here is CASSYSGTGEAFF. The CDR3 DNA follows: TGTGCCAGCAGTTACTCGGGGACAGGTGAAGCTTTCTTT. The chain uses TRBV6-5 and TRBJ1-1; TRBD1 agrees at 8 bases. This CDR3 has 13 amino acids. CDR1 MNHEY and CDR2 SVGAGI come from the germline V gene. J gave up 7 bases and V 0 bases, and 1 base lay outside the gene matches.

The chain carries TRBV6-5 and TRBJ1-1; D is perhaps TRBD1 (5 bases). The CDR3 has 13 amino acids. The germline V gene encodes CDR1 MNHEY and CDR2 SVGAGI. V lost 7 bases and J 1 base, leaving 10 bases between the germline ends. The CDR3 DNA reads as TGTGCCAGCACAGACAGACCGAACACTGAAGCTTTCTTT. The encoded protein is CASTDRPNTEAFF.

The rearrangement uses TRBV6-5 and TRBJ1-2; D may be TRBD1 (5 bases). The V gene's germline CDR1 is MNHEY and CDR2 SVGAGI. This CDR3 is built from 11 residues. Trimming stripped 8 bases from V and 3 bases from J, with 7 bases between. CDR3 region: CASGTDYGYTF. DNA of the CDR3: TGTGCCAGCGGGACCGACTATGGCTACACCTTC.

The chain is built from TRBV6-5 and TRBJ2-3; D may match TRBD1 or TRBD2 (5 bases each). The germline CDR1 and CDR2 sequences are MNHEY and SVGAGI. Trimming shortened V by 6 bases and J by 1 base, and 11 bases separated the two germline ends. CDR3 length: 14 residues. The CDR3: CASSLRDGTDTQYF. The CDR3 nucleotides read TGTGCCAGCAGCCTCCGGGACGGCACAGATACGCAGTATTTT.

The rearrangement links TRBV27 to TRBJ2-1; TRBD2 agrees at 13 bases. The CDR3 covers 16 residues. V shed 5 bases, J shed 8 bases, and the junction held 9 bases outside the gene matches. CDR1 is MNHEY and CDR2 is SMNVEV in the germline V gene (reference sequence). The CDR3 DNA follows: TGTGCCAGCAGTCCCCGACTAGCGGGAGGACCCTATGAGCAGTTCTTC. It is translated as CASSPRLAGGPYEQFF.

This clone was seen once. The V call is TRBV9, the J call TRBJ1-6; no definite D call. V gave up 2 bases and J gave up 0 bases, with 9 bases separating them. The CDR3 spans 16 residues. Germline CDR1 SGDLS, CDR2 YYNGEE. The CDR3 DNA sequence: TGTGCCAGCAGCGTGGGAGACACCTCCTATAATTCACCCCTCCACTTT. Amino acid sequence: CASSVGDTSYNSPLHF.

The V and J genes are TRBV20-1 and TRBJ1-3, with D possibly TRBD1 on 6 matching bases. Trimming cost V 3 bases and J 2 bases, with 8 bases left between them. Germline V lookup: CDR1 DFQATT, CDR2 SNEGSKA (reference sequence). The CDR3 runs to 13 residues. CDR3 DNA sequence: TGCAGTGCTAGTACAGGGCCTGGAAACACCATATATTTT. Translated: CSASTGPGNTIYF.

About this clone itself: This CDR3 is also generated by other DNA sequences in the sample. The CDR3 nucleotides read TGTGCCGCGGCGTTAAATAGCGTTTTACAGCCCCAGCATTTT. Translation gives CAAALNSVLQPQHF. The rearrangement links TRBV19 to TRBJ1-5, with no clear D. Trimming cost V 11 bases and J 7 bases, with 21 bases left between them. Germline V lookup: CDR1 LNHDA, CDR2 SQIVND (reference sequence). The CDR3 is made up of 14 amino acids.

This clone has a single count. The chain joins TRBV7-3 to TRBJ2-7, with unresolved D. V shed 3 bases and J shed 0 bases, with 9 bases lying between them. Germline CDR1 SGHTA, CDR2 FQGTGA. CDR3 length: 14 residues. CDR3 DNA: TGTGCCAGCAGCTTGGTCCCGGGCTCCTACGAGCAGTACTTC. Translation gives CASSLVPGSYEQYF.

The rearrangement links TRBV5-1 to TRBJ2-5; 16 nucleotides agree with TRBD2. The V segment lost 3 bases and the J segment 4 bases; nucleotides outside the gene matches: 3. The germline V gene encodes CDR1 SGHRS and CDR2 YFSETQ. This CDR3 comprises 16 residues. CDR3 DNA sequence: TGCGCCAGCAGCTCGGGACTAGCGGGAGGGCCAGAGACCCAGTACTTC. Its protein is CASSSGLAGGPETQYF.

The V and J genes are TRBV20-1 and TRBJ2-3, with a tentative D call TRBD2 (6 bases). Trimming removed 3 bases from V and 1 base from J, with 11 bases in between. This CDR3 is 14 amino acids long. Germline V CDR1 and CDR2: DFQATT, SNEGSKA (reference sequence). CDR3 protein: CSASGVAGTDTQYF. The CDR3 DNA reads TGCAGTGCTAGTGGTGTAGCGGGCACAGATACGCAGTATTTT.

V and J are TRBV5-1 and TRBJ2-7; D call uncertain. The CDR3 is made up of 15 amino acids. V lost 1 base to trimming and J lost 0 bases, with 11 bases between them. From germline, CDR1 is SGHRS and CDR2 YFSETQ. CDR3: CASSLNSDLSYEQYF. In DNA, the CDR3 is TGCGCCAGCAGCTTGAACTCTGACCTCTCCTACGAGCAGTACTTC.

V usage is TRBV7-6 and J usage is TRBJ2-7; 9 bases align to TRBD1. Per germline, CDR1 SGHVS and CDR2 FNYEAQ. J gave up 2 bases and V 4 bases, and 3 bases lay outside the gene matches. This CDR3 has 14 residues. Here the CDR3 reads CASSWTGAAYEQYF. Here the CDR3 DNA reads TGTGCCAGCAGCTGGACAGGGGCGGCCTACGAGCAGTACTTC.

The chain links TRBV24-1 to TRBJ2-2; D unclear. Looked up from germline, CDR1 is KGHDR and CDR2 is SFDVKD. V was pared by 9 bases and J by 7 bases, with 17 bases between. The CDR3 contains 14 residues. CDR3 nucleotides: TGTGCCACCGGGCCCGGCGGTGGGGTCGGGGAGCTGTTTTTT. Protein: CATGPGGGVGELFF.

This chain links TRBV7-2 with TRBJ2-1; D remains ambiguous. V dropped 6 bases and J dropped 0 bases, with 9 bases sitting between them. The CDR3 length is 14 residues. Germline assignment: CDR1 SGHTA and CDR2 FQGNSA. The CDR3 reads CASSAASSYNEQFF. Written as DNA, the CDR3 is TGTGCCAGCAGTGCCGCAAGCTCCTACAATGAGCAGTTCTTC.

This chain joins TRBV11-2 and TRBJ1-3, with a tentative D call TRBD1 (6 bases). Germline loops: CDR1 SGHAT, CDR2 FQNNGV. The germline V and J ends were trimmed by 1 base and 1 base, with 11 bases remaining between them. This CDR3 is 16 amino acids long. The CDR3 reads CASSLGTGLSGNTIYF. CDR3 nucleotide sequence: TGTGCCAGCAGCTTAGGAACAGGGCTATCTGGAAACACCATATATTTT.

This clone was counted once. The chain couples TRBV15 to TRBJ1-2; tentative D call: TRBD1 (5 bases). The CDR3 sequence is 15 residues long. V lost 5 bases to trimming and J lost 0 bases, with 13 bases between them. The germline gives CDR1 LNHNV, CDR2 YYDKDF (reference sequence). CDR3 DNA sequence: TGTGCCACCAGCGGGTGGACACTTTCTAACTATGGCTACACCTTC. Translation gives CATSGWTLSNYGYTF.

V usage is TRBV29-1 and J usage is TRBJ2-3; TRBD2 agrees at 10 bases. The CDR3 has 16 amino acids. Germline V gene sequence: CDR1 SQVTM, CDR2 ANQGSEA. Trimming at V came to 7 bases and at J to 3 bases, leaving 13 bases not matched to a gene. CDR3 in amino acids: CSANPGLALNTDTQYF. The DNA of the CDR3 is TGCAGCGCTAACCCGGGACTAGCGTTGAATACAGATACGCAGTATTTT.

V usage is TRBV9 and J usage is TRBJ2-1, with D perhaps TRBD1 or TRBD2 (5 bases each). Trimming removed 4 bases from V and 4 bases from J, with 15 bases in between. This CDR3 has 15 residues. CDR1 SGDLS and CDR2 YYNGEE come from the germline V gene. The CDR3 sequence: CASSLQGEGYNEQFF. The CDR3 DNA sequence: TGTGCCAGCAGCCTCCAGGGTGAGGGATACAATGAGCAGTTCTTC.

This clone was counted once. In nucleotides, the CDR3 is TGTGCCATCAGTCCGGGACTAGCTCCTCCCCGCACAGATACGCAGTATTTT. This translates into CAISPGLAPPRTDTQYF. The chain combines TRBV10-3 with TRBJ2-3, with 9 nucleotides matching TRBD2. After removal of 5 bases from V and 1 base from J, the junction contained 10 bases not matched to a gene. Germline V gene data show CDR1 as ENHRY and CDR2 as SYGVKD. The CDR3 runs to 17 residues.

The rearrangement joins TRBV6-2 or TRBV6-3 to TRBJ2-3, with TRBD1 as a possible D gene (6 bases). Germline CDR1 reads MNHEY; CDR2 reads SVGEGT. The germline V and J ends were trimmed by 5 bases and 0 bases, with 12 bases remaining between them. This CDR3 spans 15 amino acids. CDR3 in amino acids: CASSPTGTSTDTQYF. The CDR3 nucleotides read TGTGCCAGCAGTCCGACAGGAACTAGCACAGATACGCAGTATTTT.

The chain joins TRBV19 to TRBJ1-1, with D possibly being TRBD1 (6 bases). CDR1 is LNHDA, CDR2 SQIVND, per germline (reference sequence). There are 13 residues in the CDR3. The ends were cut back, 0 bases at V and 8 bases at J, with 10 bases in the middle. CDR3 DNA sequence: TGTGCCAGTAGTATAGAGGGGACAACCGAAGCTTTCTTT. This encodes CASSIEGTTEAFF.

This clone came up a few times. The rearrangement links TRBV10-3 to TRBJ2-2; D might be TRBD1 (5 bases). Germline CDR1 and CDR2: ENHRY and SYGVKD. Trimming stripped 11 bases from V and 0 bases from J, with 13 bases between. This CDR3 contains 14 residues. The DNA of the CDR3 is TGTGCCTCACAGGTAGACTCGAACACCGGGGAGCTGTTTTTT. This sequence encodes CASQVDSNTGELFF.

The rearrangement links TRBV24-1 to TRBJ2-2; D possibly corresponds to TRBD1 (6 bases). Deletions cut 4 bases from V and 1 base from J, with 12 bases between. This CDR3 has 16 residues. Germline loops: CDR1 KGHDR, CDR2 SFDVKD. CDR3 in amino acids: CATSDPKDRNTGELFF. CDR3 nucleotides: TGTGCCACCAGTGACCCCAAGGACAGGAACACCGGGGAGCTGTTTTTT.